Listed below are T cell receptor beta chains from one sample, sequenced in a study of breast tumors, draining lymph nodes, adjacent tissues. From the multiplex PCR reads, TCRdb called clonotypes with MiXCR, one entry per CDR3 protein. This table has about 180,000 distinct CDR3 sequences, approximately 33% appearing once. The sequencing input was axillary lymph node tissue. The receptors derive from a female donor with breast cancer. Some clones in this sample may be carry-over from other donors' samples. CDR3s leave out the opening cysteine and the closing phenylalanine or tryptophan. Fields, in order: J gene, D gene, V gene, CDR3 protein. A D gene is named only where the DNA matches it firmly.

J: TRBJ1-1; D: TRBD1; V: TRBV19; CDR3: ASSPGQVNTEAF
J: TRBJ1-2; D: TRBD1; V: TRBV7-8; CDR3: ASSSYYDRGNYGYT
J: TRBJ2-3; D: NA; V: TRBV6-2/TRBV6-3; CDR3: ASSYSRPGNTQY
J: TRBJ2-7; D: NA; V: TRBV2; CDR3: ASSEVLSPAQQY
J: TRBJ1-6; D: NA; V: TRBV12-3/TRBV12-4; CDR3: ASSLEDSLGSPLH
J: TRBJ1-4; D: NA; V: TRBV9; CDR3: ASSPLEGRTEKLF
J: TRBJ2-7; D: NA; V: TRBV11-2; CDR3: ASSLLGGKDRSSYEQY
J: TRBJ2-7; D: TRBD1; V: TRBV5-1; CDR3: ASSLWTGEYYEQY
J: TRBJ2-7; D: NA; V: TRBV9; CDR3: ASSPRLGSSYEQY
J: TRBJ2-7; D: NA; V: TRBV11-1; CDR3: PSSSERLDSYEQY
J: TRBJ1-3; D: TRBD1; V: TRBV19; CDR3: ASTRGEGTGYGYTIY
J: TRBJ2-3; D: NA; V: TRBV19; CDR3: ASSMGQEVTQY
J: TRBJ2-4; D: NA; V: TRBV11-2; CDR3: ASSLDPGWRAQY
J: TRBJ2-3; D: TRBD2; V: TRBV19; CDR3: ASSIDSGPGDTQY
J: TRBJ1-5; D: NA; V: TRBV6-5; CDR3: ASSRRGDSNQPQH
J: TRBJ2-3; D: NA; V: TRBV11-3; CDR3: ASSFLGGTRDTQY
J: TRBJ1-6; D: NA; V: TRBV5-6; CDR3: ASRLGEGSPLH
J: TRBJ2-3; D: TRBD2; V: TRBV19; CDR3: ASRGLAGQMTPSTDTQY
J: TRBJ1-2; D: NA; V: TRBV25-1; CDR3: ASSDIGLTYGYT
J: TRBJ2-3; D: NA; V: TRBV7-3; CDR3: ASSLTRSLTDTQY
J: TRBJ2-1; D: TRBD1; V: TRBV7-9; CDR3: ASSLRDRAYNEQF
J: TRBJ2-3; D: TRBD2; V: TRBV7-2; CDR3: ASGGLAGGYDTQY
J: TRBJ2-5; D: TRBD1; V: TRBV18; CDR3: ASSGDRAKTQY
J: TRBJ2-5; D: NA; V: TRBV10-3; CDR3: AISESEETQY
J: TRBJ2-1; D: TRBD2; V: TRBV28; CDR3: ASSGTSGRGLMDEQF
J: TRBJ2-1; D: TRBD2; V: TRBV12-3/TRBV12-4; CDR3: ASSFNLRTSGVDEQF
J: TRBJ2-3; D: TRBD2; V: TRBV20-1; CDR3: SGRGGGGADTQY
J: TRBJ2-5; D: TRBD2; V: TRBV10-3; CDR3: AISVLADKSGTQY
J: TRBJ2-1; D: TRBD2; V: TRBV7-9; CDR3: ASSARLAGEGYNEQF
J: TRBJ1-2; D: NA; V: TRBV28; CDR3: ASSLSSQRYGYT
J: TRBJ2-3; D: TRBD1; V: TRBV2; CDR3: ASSARTGANEQY
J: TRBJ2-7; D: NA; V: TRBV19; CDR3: ASSPAPSYEQY
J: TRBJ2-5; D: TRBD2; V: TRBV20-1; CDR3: SASSTSGGEETQY
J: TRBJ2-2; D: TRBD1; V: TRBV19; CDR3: ASRRGQRTGTGELF
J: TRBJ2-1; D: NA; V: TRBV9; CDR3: ASSSRPDYPYNEQF
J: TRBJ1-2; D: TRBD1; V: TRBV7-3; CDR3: ASSSLQGVPYT
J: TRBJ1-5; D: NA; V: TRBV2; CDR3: ASSDWTGINQPQH
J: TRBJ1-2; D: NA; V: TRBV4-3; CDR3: ASSQAQGPYGYT
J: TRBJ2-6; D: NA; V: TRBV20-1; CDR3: SAFEPAGANVLT
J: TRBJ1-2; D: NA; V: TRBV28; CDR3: ASSPGGGSTYGYT
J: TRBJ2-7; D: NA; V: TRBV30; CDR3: AWSAPYEQY
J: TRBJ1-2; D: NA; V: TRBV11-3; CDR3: ASSSDRIGYT
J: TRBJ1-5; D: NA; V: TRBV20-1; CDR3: SARDLGRGARPQH
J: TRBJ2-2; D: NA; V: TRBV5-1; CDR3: ASLGPGSGELF
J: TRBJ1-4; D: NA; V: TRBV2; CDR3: ASSDPREVNEKLF
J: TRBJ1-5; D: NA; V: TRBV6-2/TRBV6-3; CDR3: ASSHRDGSNQPQH